Listed here are 32 T cell receptor beta chains from one sample, sequenced in a study of blood T cell repertoires in COVID-19. Only in-frame clones appear in the TCRdb table, and some are missing; sequencing was by immunoSEQ multiplex PCR. The sample holds a few hundred thousand clones, around 81% seen once. Source material: peripheral blood. These receptors were taken from a person between 65 and 80 years old with COVID-19, enrolled during active disease.

This chain links TRBV5-6 with TRBJ2-3; D may be TRBD2 (6 bases). There are 15 residues in the CDR3. Germline assignment: CDR1 SGHDT and CDR2 YYEEEE. Trimming stripped 4 bases from V and 5 bases from J, with 17 bases between. CDR3 DNA sequence: TGTGCCAGCAGCGACCCTTATGGAGGGATAGATACGCAGTATTTT. Encoded protein: CASSDPYGGIDTQYF. Drawing the rest from reference TRBV5-6 and TRBJ2-3, the complete variable domain is DAGVTQSPTHLIKTRGQQVTLRCSPKSGHDTVSWYQQALGQGPQFIFQYYEEEERQRGNFPDRFSGHQFPNYSSELNVNALLLGDSALYLCASSDPYGGIDTQYFGPGTRLTVL.

V gene TRBV7-2 combines with J gene TRBJ2-7; D is possibly TRBD2 (5 bases). The CDR3 is made up of 15 amino acids. Trimming took 1 base from V and 5 from J, leaving 15 bases between them. Germline V gives CDR1 SGHTA, CDR2 FQGNSA. CDR3 nucleotide sequence: TGTGCCAGCAGCTTAGACGGGTCGCCCGGGAACGAGCAGTACTTC. As protein: CASSLDGSPGNEQYF.

The chain joins TRBV7-6 to TRBJ2-2, with 9 positions matching TRBD1. Germline loops: CDR1 SGHVS, CDR2 FNYEAQ. V was pared by 6 bases and J by 7 bases, with 9 bases of the junction left unmatched. The CDR3 contains 15 residues. This CDR3 reads CASRSGTGYGGELFF. CDR3 nucleotide sequence: TGTGCCAGCAGGTCCGGGACAGGGTACGGCGGGGAGCTGTTTTTT.

A few counts support this clone. The chain carries TRBV21-1 and TRBJ1-3; the tabulated D call, TRBD1, remains unverified against the DNA. TRBV21-1 is annotated as a pseudogene. This CDR3 region has 14 residues. In DNA, the CDR3 is TGTGCCACCCGTAGGGACAGGGTGTCCAACACCATATATTTT. Translating it yields CATRRDRVSNTIYF.

The rearrangement uses TRBV19 and TRBJ2-5, with 12 bases identical to TRBD1. There are 16 residues in the CDR3. V lost 3 bases to trimming and J lost 4 bases; unmatched junction nucleotides: 6. Germline values: CDR1 LNHDA, CDR2 SQIVND (reference sequence). The CDR3 DNA is TGTGCCAGTAGTATCCCGGGACAGGGGGCGGCAGAGACCCAGTACTTC. This gives the protein CASSIPGQGAAETQYF.

Here the CDR3 reads CASSLNPQNRGQNQPQHF. The CDR3, as DNA: TGTGCCAGCAGTCTAAACCCCCAAAACAGGGGGCAAAATCAGCCCCAGCATTTT. The chain employs TRBV6-2 or TRBV6-3 and TRBJ1-5; 9 bases match TRBD1. The CDR3 runs 18 residues. Unmatched junction bases numbered 15, after V lost 5 bases and J lost 4 bases. Germline CDR1 and CDR2: MNHEY and SVGEGT.

This chain links TRBV7-9 with TRBJ2-3; 8 nucleotides match TRBD1. The germline gives CDR1 SEHNR, CDR2 FQNEAQ (reference sequence). Germline trimming cut 3 bases from V and 1 base from J; bases unmatched to any gene: 6. The CDR3 runs 16 residues. CDR3 bases: TGTGCCAGCAGCTTGGCAGGGGGCTCGGGCACAGATACGCAGTATTTT. This translates into CASSLAGGSGTDTQYF.

This clone has just one count. The V call is TRBV28, the J call TRBJ1-2, with TRBD1 as a possible D gene (5 bases). V lost 7 bases and J lost 2, with 17 bases in between. The CDR3 runs to 15 residues. CDR1 MDHEN and CDR2 SYDVKM come from the germline V gene. The CDR3 sequence is CASTPSHGGNYGYTF. The CDR3, as DNA: TGTGCCAGCACCCCATCACACGGGGGAAACTATGGCTACACCTTC.

This rearrangement joins TRBV2 to TRBJ1-6; no reliable D call. Looked up from germline, CDR1 is SNHLY and CDR2 is FYNNEI. The CDR3 length is 13 residues. V was trimmed by 7 bases and J by 8 bases, leaving 12 bases between them. The CDR3 nucleotides are TGTGCCAGCAAATATTCCCGGGATTCACCCCTCCACTTT. Residues: CASKYSRDSPLHF. Drawing the rest from reference TRBV2 and TRBJ1-6, the complete variable domain is EPEVTQTPSHQVTQMGQEVILRCVPISNHLYFYWYRQILGQKVEFLVSFYNNEISEKSEIFDDQFSVERPDGSNFTLKIRSTKLEDSAMYFCASKYSRDSPLHFGNGTRLTVT.

The J gene is TRBJ2-7, the V gene TRBV13; 8 nucleotides line up with TRBD1. The CDR3 extends over 16 amino acids. Per the germline V gene, CDR1 is PRHDT and CDR2 is FYEKMQ (reference sequence). The trim removed 4 bases at V and 5 bases at J, leaving 13 bases unmatched. CDR3 bases: TGTGCCAGCAGCTCCGGGCAGGGGGCATGGAAGGACGAGCAGTACTTC. Residues: CASSSGQGAWKDEQYF. Combining the CDR3 with reference TRBV13 and TRBJ2-7 gives the whole variable domain AAGVIQSPRHLIKEKRETATLKCYPIPRHDTVYWYQQGPGQDPQFLISFYEKMQSDKGSIPDRFSAQQFSDYHSELNMSSLELGDSALYFCASSSGQGAWKDEQYFGPGTRLTVT.

V usage is TRBV19 and J usage is TRBJ1-2, with D hard to call. V lost 3 bases to trimming and J lost 4 bases, with 6 bases between them. The CDR3 length is 12 residues. Germline V lookup: CDR1 LNHDA, CDR2 SQIVND (reference sequence). CDR3 amino acids: CASSITGYGYTF. CDR3 DNA sequence: TGTGCCAGTAGTATTACCGGCTATGGCTACACCTTC. Full variable domain (remainder filled in from reference TRBV19 and TRBJ1-2): DGGITQSPKYLFRKEGQNVTLSCEQNLNHDAMYWYRQDPGQGLRLIYYSQIVNDFQKGDIAEGYSVSREKKESFPLTVTSAQKNPTAFYLCASSITGYGYTFGSGTRLTVV.

CDR3 nucleotide sequence: TGTGCCAGCAGCTTAGAGGCAGGGTGGGGACTGGATACGCAGTATTTT. Encoded protein: CASSLEAGWGLDTQYF. The rearrangement links TRBV7-9 to TRBJ2-3; perhaps TRBD2 as D (6 bases). Germline V lookup: CDR1 SEHNR, CDR2 FQNEAQ (reference sequence). The CDR3 is 16 residues long. V was shortened by 1 base and J by 6 bases, with 17 bases between the two germline ends.

This chain links TRBV5-8 with TRBJ2-7; the match to TRBD1 covers 10 bases. Germline CDR1 reads SGHTS; CDR2 reads YDEGEE. The CDR3 is 15 amino acids. V lost 3 bases to trimming and J lost 3 bases; unmatched junction nucleotides: 6. CDR3 sequence: CASSSDRGPNYEQYF. The CDR3 region has the DNA TGTGCCAGCAGCTCCGACAGGGGGCCAAACTACGAGCAGTACTTC.

The CDR3 region has the DNA TGTGCCTGGAGTGTACAGGACTCCTACAATGAGCAGTTCTTC. Protein: CAWSVQDSYNEQFF. V gene TRBV30 combines with J gene TRBJ2-1, with a tentative D call TRBD1 (5 bases). V lost 0 bases and J 0 bases, leaving 6 bases between the germline ends. The germline V gene encodes CDR1 GTSNPN and CDR2 SVGIG (reference sequence). This CDR3 is built from 14 residues.

The chain uses TRBV19 and TRBJ2-1; TRBD2 matches at 11 bases. The CDR3 runs to 15 residues. The germline V gene has CDR1 LNHDA and CDR2 SQIVND (reference sequence). The J segment lost 6 bases and the V segment lost 5 bases, leaving 6 bases of the junction unmatched. This CDR3 reads CASSPPSGGPNEQFF. The DNA for the CDR3 is TGTGCCAGTAGTCCGCCTAGCGGGGGGCCCAATGAGCAGTTCTTC.

The chain uses TRBV5-6 and TRBJ2-7, with 10 bases aligning to TRBD2. V was clipped by 4 bases and J by 4 bases; unmatched bases: 8. There are 15 residues in the CDR3. Germline V gene data show CDR1 as SGHDT and CDR2 as YYEEEE. The CDR3 DNA reads as TGTGCCAGCAGCCCTCTCAGGACTAGCGGTTACGAGCAGTACTTC. Its translation: CASSPLRTSGYEQYF. The full variable domain, completed using reference TRBV5-6 and TRBJ2-7, is DAGVTQSPTHLIKTRGQQVTLRCSPKSGHDTVSWYQQALGQGPQFIFQYYEEEERQRGNFPDRFSGHQFPNYSSELNVNALLLGDSALYLCASSPLRTSGYEQYFGPGTRLTVT.

The rearrangement joins TRBV27 to TRBJ2-7, with 9 bases fitting TRBD1. The CDR3 covers 15 residues. Germline CDR1 MNHEY, CDR2 SMNVEV (reference sequence). With V trimmed by 2 bases and J by 0 bases, 2 bases remained unmatched. In DNA, the CDR3 is TGTGCCAGCAGTTTAGGGACAGGGAACTCCTACGAGCAGTACTTC. This sequence encodes CASSLGTGNSYEQYF.

The chain joins TRBV19 to TRBJ2-2; TRBD2 is a possible D gene (5 bases). The germline V gene has CDR1 LNHDA and CDR2 SQIVND (reference sequence). Deletions cut 9 bases from V and 0 bases from J, with 17 bases between. The length of the CDR3 is 16 residues. CDR3 coding DNA: TGTGCCAGCCGCCCTCGGCGGGCGTCGAACACCGGGGAGCTGTTTTTT. It yields the protein CASRPRRASNTGELFF.

The chain combines TRBV12-5 with TRBJ1-1, with 8 bases aligning to TRBD1. The V segment lost 1 base and the J segment 6 bases; nucleotides outside the gene matches: 1. Germline V gene lookup returns CDR1 LGHNT and CDR2 FRNRAP. This CDR3 region has 13 residues. The CDR3 loop is CASGLGTGSEAFF. In nucleotides, the CDR3 is TGTGCTAGTGGTTTGGGGACAGGGTCTGAAGCTTTCTTT.

This clone came up once. V and J are TRBV7-2 and TRBJ1-5; perhaps TRBD1 as D (5 bases). V gave up 5 bases and J gave up 1 base, with 12 bases separating them. The CDR3 runs 15 residues. Per the germline V gene, CDR1 is SGHTA and CDR2 is FQGNSA. The CDR3 DNA reads as TGTGCCAGCAGCGGAGTGCGGGGGAGCAATCAGCCCCAGCATTTT. Its protein is CASSGVRGSNQPQHF. Combining the CDR3 with reference TRBV7-2 and TRBJ1-5 gives the whole variable domain GAGVSQSPSNKVTEKGKDVELRCDPISGHTALYWYRQSLGQGLEFLIYFQGNSAPDKSGLPSDRFSAERTGGSVSTLTIQRTQQEDSAVYLCASSGVRGSNQPQHFGDGTRLSIL.

The chain recombines TRBV5-1 with TRBJ2-3; 12 bases map to TRBD1. This CDR3 is built from 19 residues. In germline, CDR1 is SGHRS, CDR2 YFSETQ. V dropped 5 bases and J dropped 6; count of bases not matched to a gene: 19. Written as DNA, the CDR3 is TGCGCCAGCAGTCCTCCCGGGGGATCTTGGGACAGGGGGCAGGATACGCAGTATTTT. Translating it yields CASSPPGGSWDRGQDTQYF.

J is TRBJ2-7 and V is TRBV6-1, with 9 bases fitting TRBD1. V shed 3 bases and J 0 bases; nucleotides not matched to a gene: 6. Per germline, CDR1 MNHNS and CDR2 SASEGT. This CDR3 has 16 residues. As DNA, the CDR3 is TGTGCCAGCAGTGACCAGGGACAGGGATTCTCCTACGAGCAGTACTTC. It is translated as CASSDQGQGFSYEQYF.

The CDR3 DNA reads TGTGCCAGCACCCGTACAGATACGCAGTATTTT. Protein product: CASTRTDTQYF. V and J are TRBV7-2 and TRBJ2-3; D is unclear. The CDR3 sequence is 11 residues long. V lost 7 bases to trimming and J lost 3 bases, with 5 bases between them. Germline V gene lookup returns CDR1 SGHTA and CDR2 FQGNSA.

This clone has a single count. This sequence joins TRBV19 and TRBJ2-1; perhaps TRBD2 as D (5 bases). This CDR3 spans 16 amino acids. Germline CDR1 reads LNHDA; CDR2 reads SQIVND (reference sequence). V was cut by 5 bases and J by 7 bases, with 21 bases left in between. CDR3: CASSQTKINVLNEQFF. CDR3 in DNA: TGTGCCAGTAGTCAGACTAAGATAAATGTACTAAATGAGCAGTTCTTC. Variable domain in full (rest from reference TRBV19 and TRBJ2-1): DGGITQSPKYLFRKEGQNVTLSCEQNLNHDAMYWYRQDPGQGLRLIYYSQIVNDFQKGDIAEGYSVSREKKESFPLTVTSAQKNPTAFYLCASSQTKINVLNEQFFGPGTRLTVL.

The gene calls are TRBV28 and TRBJ1-2; D uncertain. The CDR3 consists of 14 residues. Per germline, CDR1 MDHEN and CDR2 SYDVKM. Trimming removed 6 bases at V and 4 bases at J, with 15 bases between. The CDR3 DNA is TGTGCCAGCAGATTAGGGCAACAGATCTATGGCTACACCTTC. Translating gives CASRLGQQIYGYTF.

The chain recombines TRBV19 with TRBJ1-1; no firm D call. This CDR3 is 13 amino acids long. From germline, CDR1 is LNHDA and CDR2 SQIVND (reference sequence). The V end lost 6 bases, the J end lost 6 bases, and 14 bases lay between the germline ends. The CDR3 DNA sequence: TGTGCCAGTAGATCTGGACCGCGGGCTGAAGCTTTCTTT. Its protein is CASRSGPRAEAFF.

The chain employs TRBV6-2 or TRBV6-3 and TRBJ2-5; TRBD2 matches at 7 bases. Germline CDR1 MNHEY, CDR2 SVGEGT. V was clipped by 2 bases and J by 4 bases; unmatched bases: 7. This CDR3 has 15 amino acids. CDR3 sequence reads: CASSYPRTRGETQYF. CDR3 nucleotides: TGTGCCAGCAGTTACCCTCGGACTAGGGGAGAGACCCAGTACTTC.

The CDR3 nucleotides read TGTGCCACGAGGGGGGGGCCAGTGAACACTGAAGCTTTCTTT. Translating gives CATRGGPVNTEAFF. This chain joins TRBV2 and TRBJ1-1, with a weak D call TRBD1 (6 bases). The CDR3 has 14 amino acids. Germline CDR1 reads SNHLY; CDR2 reads FYNNEI. Trimming removed 10 bases at V and 0 bases at J, with 15 bases between. Variable domain in full (rest from reference TRBV2 and TRBJ1-1): EPEVTQTPSHQVTQMGQEVILRCVPISNHLYFYWYRQILGQKVEFLVSFYNNEISEKSEIFDDQFSVERPDGSNFTLKIRSTKLEDSAMYFCATRGGPVNTEAFFGQGTRLTVV.

The chain carries TRBV3-1 (or the pseudogene TRBV3-2) and TRBJ2-4; D gene uncertain. The CDR3 is made up of 17 amino acids. The V end lost 1 base, the J end lost 1 base, and 14 bases lay between the germline ends. CDR1 and CDR2 (germline): LGHDT, YNNKEL (reference sequence). The CDR3 spells CASSQVISFEAKNIQYF. DNA of the CDR3: TGTGCCAGCAGCCAAGTAATTAGCTTTGAGGCCAAAAACATTCAGTACTTC.

This clone showed up many times. The chain recombines TRBV10-3 with TRBJ2-7, with 7 bases lining up with TRBD2. Germline V lookup: CDR1 ENHRY, CDR2 SYGVKD. With V trimmed by 2 bases and J by 0 bases, 4 bases remained unmatched. This CDR3 has 15 residues. DNA of the CDR3: TGTGCCATCAGTGAGGCTAGCGGAAACTCCTACGAGCAGTACTTC. Amino acid sequence: CAISEASGNSYEQYF.

The chain is built from TRBV7-2 and TRBJ2-1; 9 positions agree with TRBD2. V shed 6 bases, J shed 0 bases, and the junction held 3 bases outside the gene matches. Germline-derived CDR1 and CDR2 are SGHTA and FQGNSA. CDR3 length: 15 amino acids. CDR3 sequence (DNA): TGTGCCAGCAGACCACTAGCGGGCTCCTACAATGAGCAGTTCTTC. This encodes CASRPLAGSYNEQFF.

The chain couples TRBV6-5 to TRBJ1-4; 7 bases fit TRBD1. Germline lookup yields CDR1 MNHEY and CDR2 SVGAGI. The length of the CDR3 is 13 residues. With 6 bases clipped from V and 4 bases from J, the junction kept 2 bases outside the gene matches. The chain's CDR3 is CASRTGHNEKLFF. CDR3 in DNA: TGTGCCAGCAGGACAGGGCATAATGAAAAACTGTTTTTT.